This T cell receptor beta chain was captured by sequencing in a study of cytomegalovirus exposure and HLA in healthy donors. CDR3 length: 13 residues. CDR1 is SQVTM, CDR2 ANQGSEA, per germline. Trimming took 0 bases from V and 10 from J; bases not matched to a gene: 8. Samples came from healthy bone marrow donors. PCR amplification relied on 60 Vbeta primers (plus 13 Jbeta primers). The method was immunoSEQ multiplex PCR; TCRdb's version includes in-frame clones alone and lacks a portion of them. The sample holds approximately 150,000 clones, about 66% seen once. This clone appeared a few times. Its antigen is as yet unknown. Study-level findings and limits: Researchers reported in a later analysis that a missense DCLRE1C variant was tied to TCR beta V- and J-gene trimming.

The rearrangement uses TRBV29-1 and TRBJ1-1; 7 bases map to TRBD1. The sample consisted of PBMCs. The TCR originated in a male donor in good health and CMV-seronegative. The CDR3 is CSVEEPRGQVAFF. In nucleotides, the CDR3 is TGCAGCGTTGAAGAACCTAGGGGGCAGGTAGCTTTCTTT.